Below, 21 T cell receptor beta chains from the same sample are listed, as sequenced in a study of T cells in localized non-small cell lung cancer. The protocol was immunoSEQ multiplex PCR, while the TCRdb copy is restricted to in-frame clones and leaves out a portion. Seen here are more than 30,000 clones, less than 80% observed once, and the top ten hold approximately 35%. The specimen was peripheral blood, collected before any cancer treatment. These receptors all come from a male donor at least 60 years old with stage II squamous cell lung carcinoma.

This clone was picked up a small number of times. This chain links TRBV7-9 with TRBJ2-7; no clear D gene. This CDR3 has 15 residues. CDR1 and CDR2 (germline): SEHNR, FQNEAQ (reference sequence). V lost 1 base, J lost 1 base, and 11 bases lay in between. The CDR3 nucleotides are TGTGCCAGCAGCTTAGATGGACGTCAGTCCTACGAGCAGTACTTC. It codes for CASSLDGRQSYEQYF.

This clone appeared a few times. This sequence joins TRBV2 and TRBJ1-1; the D gene is possibly TRBD1 (5 bases). Trimming took off 2 bases at V and 9 bases at J, with 10 bases between the two ends. CDR1 is SNHLY, CDR2 FYNNEI, per germline. The CDR3 covers 12 residues. In DNA, the CDR3 is TGTGCCAGCAGTGAAAGAGGACATAAAGCTTTCTTT. It yields the protein CASSERGHKAFF. Filled out from reference TRBV2 and TRBJ1-1, the complete variable domain reads EPEVTQTPSHQVTQMGQEVILRCVPISNHLYFYWYRQILGQKVEFLVSFYNNEISEKSEIFDDQFSVERPDGSNFTLKIRSTKLEDSAMYFCASSERGHKAFFGQGTRLTVV.

This clone was seen repeatedly, ten times or more. V usage is TRBV2 and J usage is TRBJ2-3; no definite D call. The CDR3 has 12 amino acids. V was trimmed by 4 bases and J by 10 bases, leaving 12 bases between them. Per germline, CDR1 SNHLY and CDR2 FYNNEI. Written as DNA, the CDR3 is TGTGCCAGCAGTGCCGAATCTGGTCCGCAGTATTTT. This translates into CASSAESGPQYF.

Of note for this clone: The sample carries other DNA sequences with the same CDR3. The gene calls are TRBV4-1 and TRBJ2-4, with unresolved D. Germline V lookup: CDR1 MGHRA, CDR2 YSYEKL. Trimming took off 0 bases at V and 9 bases at J, with 9 bases between the two ends. CDR3 length: 13 amino acids. The CDR3 bases are TGCGCCAGCAGCCAAGATCGGCATATCATTCAGTACTTC. Amino acid sequence: CASSQDRHIIQYF.

This clone was seen once. The chain couples TRBV4-2 to TRBJ2-3; TRBD2 matches at 11 bases. From germline, CDR1 is LGHNA and CDR2 YNFKEQ. The CDR3 is 19 amino acids. Unmatched junction bases numbered 9, after V lost 1 base and J lost 0 bases. The CDR3 protein is CASSQVPSSGRPSTDTQYF. The CDR3 DNA sequence: TGTGCCAGCAGCCAAGTCCCTTCTAGCGGGAGGCCTAGCACAGATACGCAGTATTTT.

J is TRBJ2-5 and V is TRBV6-6; no firm D call. CDR3 length equals 11 residues. Between the trimmed V and J ends, which lost 6 bases and 2 bases, there was a span of 4 bases. Germline V lookup: CDR1 MNHNY, CDR2 SVGAGI (reference sequence). This chain's CDR3 is CASSRQETQYF. CDR3 in DNA: TGTGCCAGCAGCCGGCAAGAGACCCAGTACTTC.

This rearrangement joins TRBV7-3 to TRBJ2-2; 7 bases fit TRBD2. Germline CDR1 SGHTA, CDR2 FQGTGA. CDR3 length: 13 amino acids. With 8 bases clipped from V and 5 bases from J, the junction kept 5 bases outside the gene matches. CDR3 residues: CASPLGGTGELFF. Written as DNA, the CDR3 is TGTGCCAGCCCCCTCGGGGGGACCGGGGAGCTGTTTTTT.

The chain recombines TRBV19 with TRBJ2-3; 12 bases agree with TRBD2. Germline loops: CDR1 LNHDA, CDR2 SQIVND (reference sequence). CDR3 size: 18 residues. The junction had 14 bases not matched to a gene; V was cut back by 9 bases and J by 1 base. The chain's CDR3 is CARNAYRLAGACTDTQYF. In DNA form, the CDR3 reads TGTGCCAGGAACGCATACAGACTAGCGGGGGCCTGCACAGATACGCAGTATTTT.

This clone was found a few times. The rearrangement links TRBV7-2 to TRBJ1-1, with D possibly TRBD1 on 6 matching bases. The germline V and J ends were trimmed by 3 bases and 1 base, with 12 bases remaining between them. Germline V gives CDR1 SGHTA, CDR2 FQGNSA. CDR3 length equals 15 residues. CDR3 in DNA: TGTGCCAGCAGCTTGGCGACAGGAAAGAACACTGAAGCTTTCTTT. This codes for CASSLATGKNTEAFF. Based on the CDR3 plus reference TRBV7-2 and TRBJ1-1, the full variable domain is GAGVSQSPSNKVTEKGKDVELRCDPISGHTALYWYRQSLGQGLEFLIYFQGNSAPDKSGLPSDRFSAERTGGSVSTLTIQRTQQEDSAVYLCASSLATGKNTEAFFGQGTRLTVV.

The rearrangement joins TRBV5-4 to TRBJ2-5, with D perhaps TRBD2 (5 bases). Germline CDR1 and CDR2: SGHNT and YYREEE (reference sequence). The CDR3 has 14 amino acids. With 4 bases removed from V and 5 bases from J, the gap between germline ends came to 15 bases. The CDR3 DNA is TGTGCCAGCAGCCTCGGGGTCTCCGGGGAGACCCAGTACTTC. It encodes CASSLGVSGETQYF.

About this clone itself: A junction boundary mismatches the germline segment, possibly from a read error. The V call is TRBV27, the J call TRBJ2-1; 7 bases are shared with TRBD2. The CDR3 totals 16 residues. Looked up from germline, CDR1 is MNHEY and CDR2 is SMNVEV (reference sequence). The CDR3 coding sequence is TGTGCCAACAGTGAAAGGGGTGGACTAGATTACAATGAGCAGTTCTTC. As protein: CANSERGGLDYNEQFF.

The rearrangement links TRBV21-1 to TRBJ2-7. TRBV21-1 represents a pseudogene. This CDR3 has 12 residues. CDR3 amino acids: CASIVPAYEQYF. In DNA form, the CDR3 reads TGTGCCAGCATCGTTCCCGCTTACGAGCAGTACTTC.

The V and J genes are TRBV10-1 and TRBJ2-3; TRBD1 matches at 9 bases. The CDR3 is 14 residues long. The germline CDR1 and CDR2 sequences are WNHNN and SYGVQD (reference sequence). The trim removed 8 bases at V and 7 bases at J, leaving 10 bases unmatched. CDR3 region: CASLPRQGENTQYF. The CDR3 DNA reads TGCGCCAGCCTGCCCCGACAGGGGGAGAATACGCAGTATTTT.

There are a few counts of this clone. The chain joins TRBV4-2 to TRBJ2-5; D remains ambiguous. V was pared by 2 bases and J by 5 bases, with 12 bases between. The CDR3 has 14 amino acids. CDR1 is LGHNA and CDR2 is YNFKEQ in the germline V gene. This CDR3 is CASSQSPFRETQYF. The CDR3, as DNA: TGTGCCAGCAGCCAAAGTCCCTTCAGGGAGACCCAGTACTTC.

The chain recombines TRBV5-1 with TRBJ2-3, with 7 positions matching TRBD1. J lost 5 bases, V lost 1 base, and 10 bases had no gene match. Per the germline V gene, CDR1 is SGHRS and CDR2 is YFSETQ. The CDR3 runs 16 residues. CDR3 region: CASSLSLGTVLDTQYF. Here the CDR3 DNA reads TGCGCCAGCAGCTTGTCGTTGGGGACAGTCTTAGATACGCAGTATTTT.

The chain links TRBV5-1 to TRBJ2-3; D gene unclear. Germline values: CDR1 SGHRS, CDR2 YFSETQ. CDR3 length: 16 amino acids. The V gene lost 4 bases and the J gene lost 4 bases, with 19 bases spanning the gap. The chain's CDR3 is CASSPTGVSGSDTQYF. As DNA, the CDR3 is TGCGCCAGCAGCCCCACTGGGGTATCGGGTTCAGATACGCAGTATTTT.

This clone was seen only a few times. V usage is TRBV4-1 and J usage is TRBJ2-5; weak D call: TRBD2 (6 bases). CDR1 and CDR2 (germline): MGHRA, YSYEKL. The CDR3 sequence is 17 residues long. Trimming removed 1 base at V and 5 bases at J, with 20 bases between. Here the CDR3 DNA reads TGCGCCAGCAGCCAAGTAATTGCGGGATATCGGGGGGAGACCCAGTACTTC. Protein product: CASSQVIAGYRGETQYF.

The gene calls are TRBV10-3 and TRBJ2-4; D call uncertain. Germline V lookup: CDR1 ENHRY, CDR2 SYGVKD. This CDR3 has 12 amino acids. Deletions cut 8 bases from V and 4 bases from J, with 9 bases between. The chain's CDR3 is CAIGQEKNIQYF. Here the CDR3 DNA reads TGTGCCATCGGGCAGGAGAAAAACATTCAGTACTTC.

The CDR3 is CASSPLASGYTF. The DNA for the CDR3 is TGTGCCAGCAGCCCCCTGGCTTCTGGCTACACCTTC. The chain carries TRBV6-5 and TRBJ1-2; the D is unclear. The V end was cut by 6 bases, the J end by 7 bases, with 12 bases between. The CDR3 covers 12 residues. Germline CDR1 and CDR2: MNHEY and SVGAGI.

The CDR3 DNA is TGTGCCAGCAGTTTATCGGGCCCCGACTACGAGCAGTACTTC. It translates to CASSLSGPDYEQYF. The chain is built from TRBV27 and TRBJ2-7; no definite D call. The CDR3 is 14 residues long. In germline, CDR1 is MNHEY, CDR2 SMNVEV (reference sequence). Trimming pared 0 bases from V and 3 bases from J, leaving 9 bases between.

This clone was recorded a few times. The chain is built from TRBV5-4 and TRBJ2-7, with no clear D. The CDR3 sequence is 14 residues long. The germline gives CDR1 SGHNT, CDR2 YYREEE (reference sequence). Trimming took 2 bases from V and 6 from J, leaving 15 bases between them. The CDR3 sequence is CASSFGLEVAEQYF. The CDR3, as DNA: TGTGCCAGCAGCTTTGGCCTCGAGGTGGCCGAGCAGTACTTC. Full variable domain (rest looked up from reference TRBV5-4 and TRBJ2-7): ETGVTQSPTHLIKTRGQQVTLRCSSQSGHNTVSWYQQALGQGPQFIFQYYREEENGRGNFPPRFSGLQFPNYSSELNVNALELDDSALYLCASSFGLEVAEQYFGPGTRLTVT.